These T cell receptor beta chains were read from a single sample in a study of blood T cell repertoires in COVID-19. Repertoires were generated with immunoSEQ multiplex PCR, while TCRdb's copy carries only in-frame clones and drops some. The sample shows 300,000 to 400,000 clones, approximately 86% of them seen only once. The sequencing sample was made of peripheral blood. Receptor source: a human donor in a cohort sampled during active COVID-19. Each CDR3 is given with its conserved first and last residue. The D gene is left open where the match is weak. A clone size is listed for some rows: how often the clone was seen (once, few, many), or a class if it is expanded.

J: TRBJ1-1; D: .; size: few; length: 15; V: TRBV25-1; CDR3: CASSEYGGRGTEAFF; DNA: TGTGCCAGCAGTGAATACGGGGGAAGGGGCACTGAAGCTTTCTTT
J: TRBJ2-1; D: TRBD2; size: .; length: 17; V: TRBV5-1; CDR3: CASSLDGLAGDGGEQFF; DNA: TGCGCCAGCAGCTTGGATGGACTAGCGGGCGACGGTGGTGAGCAGTTCTTC
J: TRBJ1-1; D: .; size: .; length: 15; V: TRBV3-1/TRBV3-2; CDR3: CASSRGTPMNTEAFF; DNA: TGTGCCAGCAGCCGCGGGACCCCAATGAACACTGAAGCTTTCTTT
J: TRBJ2-7; D: .; size: .; length: 13; V: TRBV5-6; CDR3: CASSLALVRNLLF; DNA: TGTGCCAGCAGCTTGGCCTTGGTCCGAAACTTACTCTTC
J: TRBJ2-5; D: .; size: .; length: 13; V: TRBV27; CDR3: CASKAQGRETQYF; DNA: TGTGCCAGTAAAGCACAGGGTCGGGAGACCCAGTACTTC
J: TRBJ1-4; D: .; size: .; length: 16; V: TRBV19; CDR3: CASNHRPGATNEKLFF; DNA: TGTGCCAGTAACCATCGGCCCGGGGCAACTAATGAAAAACTGTTTTTT
J: TRBJ2-7; D: TRBD2; size: .; length: 14; V: TRBV7-2; CDR3: CASSSTSGAYEQYF; DNA: TGTGCCAGCAGCTCGACTAGCGGGGCCTACGAGCAGTACTTC
J: TRBJ2-5; D: .; size: .; length: 12; V: TRBV12-3/TRBV12-4; CDR3: CASNGGWETQYF; DNA: TGTGCCAGCAACGGCGGGTGGGAGACCCAGTACTTC
J: TRBJ2-3; D: TRBD1; size: once; length: 13; V: TRBV6-2/TRBV6-3; CDR3: CASTYDRGVTQYF; DNA: TGTGCCAGCACTTATGACAGGGGCGTGACGCAGTATTTT
J: TRBJ2-5; D: TRBD2; size: once; length: 16; V: TRBV14; CDR3: CASSTIAGGPWETQYF; DNA: TGTGCCAGCAGCACCATAGCGGGAGGGCCTTGGGAGACCCAGTACTTC
J: TRBJ2-7; D: TRBD1; size: .; length: 15; V: TRBV13; CDR3: CASSLGDRVASEQYF; DNA: TGTGCCAGCAGCTTGGGGGACAGGGTAGCGAGCGAGCAGTACTTC
J: TRBJ1-5; D: .; size: .; length: 12; V: TRBV3-1/TRBV3-2; CDR3: CASSQADQPQHF; DNA: TGTGCCAGCAGCCAAGCTGATCAGCCCCAGCATTTT
J: TRBJ2-3; D: TRBD1; size: .; length: 14; V: TRBV6-5; CDR3: CASSLDRATDTQYF; DNA: TGTGCCAGCAGTTTAGACAGGGCGACAGATACGCAGTATTTT
J: TRBJ1-6; D: TRBD1; size: .; length: 14; V: TRBV16; CDR3: CASRETGGGSPLHF; DNA: TGTGCCAGCAGGGAGACAGGGGGCGGCTCACCCCTCCACTTT
J: TRBJ2-3; D: TRBD2; size: once; length: 22; V: TRBV7-8; CDR3: CASSFLPGTSGASLRRKDTQYF; DNA: TGTGCCAGCAGCTTTCTACCGGGGACTAGCGGGGCCAGTTTGAGACGAAAAGATACGCAGTATTTT
J: TRBJ2-2; D: .; size: .; length: 18; V: TRBV27; CDR3: CASSSASGSGSNTGELFF; DNA: TGTGCCAGCAGTTCAGCCTCAGGGAGCGGGTCGAACACCGGGGAGCTGTTTTTT
J: TRBJ2-3; D: TRBD2; size: .; length: 16; V: TRBV25-1; CDR3: CASSEALAGHLATQYF; DNA: TGTGCCAGCAGTGAAGCACTAGCGGGACATTTAGCTACGCAGTATTTT
J: TRBJ1-1; D: .; size: .; length: 15; V: TRBV7-2; CDR3: CASSSLRGGNTEAFF; DNA: TGTGCCAGCAGCTCCCTAAGGGGAGGGAACACTGAAGCTTTCTTT
J: TRBJ2-1; D: TRBD2; size: .; length: 16; V: TRBV20-1; CDR3: CSASSSGRVSYNEQFF; DNA: TGCAGTGCTAGTTCTAGCGGGAGGGTATCCTACAATGAGCAGTTCTTC
J: TRBJ2-5; D: .; size: once; length: 13; V: TRBV2; CDR3: CASRFQSGETQYF; DNA: TGTGCCAGCAGATTCCAAAGCGGGGAGACCCAGTACTTC
J: TRBJ1-2; D: .; size: .; length: 13; V: TRBV11-2; CDR3: CASSLAGATGYTF; DNA: TGTGCCAGCAGCTTAGCAGGGGCTACGGGCTACACCTTC
J: TRBJ2-7; D: .; size: .; length: 15; V: TRBV21-1; CDR3: CASSKEGGIPHEQYF; DNA: TGTGCCAGCAGCAAAGAAGGAGGAATTCCCCACGAGCAGTACTTC
J: TRBJ1-1; D: .; size: .; length: 12; V: TRBV3-1/TRBV3-2; CDR3: CASSQVGREAFF; DNA: TGTGCCAGCAGCCAAGTCGGTAGAGAAGCTTTCTTT
J: TRBJ1-4; D: .; size: .; length: 20; V: TRBV2; CDR3: CASRGTKITSGTGTNEKLFF; DNA: TGTGCCAGCAGAGGCACAAAAATCACGAGTGGAACAGGAACGAATGAAAAACTGTTTTTT
J: TRBJ2-1; D: .; size: .; length: 12; V: TRBV29-1; CDR3: CSVGGGGDEQFF; DNA: TGCAGCGTTGGAGGGGGTGGGGATGAGCAGTTCTTC
J: TRBJ1-1; D: TRBD1; size: .; length: 15; V: TRBV6-6; CDR3: CASSYFTGGGTEAFF; DNA: TGTGCCAGCAGTTACTTTACAGGGGGCGGCACTGAAGCTTTCTTT
J: TRBJ1-2; D: TRBD1; size: .; length: 15; V: TRBV28; CDR3: CASSRPGQGYYGYTF; DNA: TGTGCCAGCAGTCGACCTGGACAGGGCTACTATGGCTACACCTTC
J: TRBJ1-4; D: TRBD1; size: .; length: 14; V: TRBV18; CDR3: CASSPRQGVEKLFF; DNA: TGTGCCAGCTCACCACGTCAGGGGGTAGAAAAACTGTTTTTT
J: TRBJ2-5; D: TRBD2; size: .; length: 17; V: TRBV15; CDR3: CATSSRTSGWNQETQYF; DNA: TGTGCCACCAGCAGCCGGACTAGCGGGTGGAATCAAGAGACCCAGTACTTC
J: TRBJ1-2; D: .; size: .; length: 13; V: TRBV20-1; CDR3: CSASRAGFYGYTF; DNA: TGCAGTGCTAGTAGGGCAGGGTTCTATGGCTACACCTTC
J: TRBJ2-3; D: .; size: .; length: 15; V: TRBV5-6; CDR3: CASSLWGLGTDTQYF; DNA: TGTGCCAGCAGCTTGTGGGGCCTAGGCACAGATACGCAGTATTTT
J: TRBJ2-1; D: .; size: .; length: 15; V: TRBV11-2; CDR3: CASSLAGHGTNEQFF; DNA: TGTGCCAGCAGCTTAGCGGGACATGGGACGAATGAGCAGTTCTTC